This T cell receptor beta chain was recorded in a study of cytomegalovirus exposure and HLA in healthy donors. Whole-study results and caveats: Confirmation in vitro established that a few CMV-associated chains were specific for CMV antigens.

With respect to this clone: Its antigen is undetermined.

Germline CDR1 reads MDHEN; CDR2 reads SYDVKM. Trimming shortened V by 5 bases and J by 2 bases, and 18 bases separated the two germline ends. The CDR3 length is 16 residues. Amplification used 60 Vbeta primers and 13 Jbeta primers. Sequenced by immunoSEQ multiplex PCR; TCRdb stores in-frame clones only, minus some. The sample holds 150,000 to 200,000 clones; around 81% are singletons and the top ten take approximately 2%. Material for sequencing was PBMCs. The clonotype originates from a woman aged 18 to 35 in good health and CMV-seropositive. The chain couples TRBV28 to TRBJ1-1; possible D gene TRBD1, 6 bases. CDR3 amino acids: CASSPTRTAGNTEAFF. Here the CDR3 DNA reads TGTGCCAGCAGTCCGACCCGGACAGCAGGAAACACTGAAGCTTTCTTT.